This note documents a single T cell receptor beta chain sequence. Its specificity is unknown. The method was immunoSEQ multiplex PCR; TCRdb's version includes in-frame clones alone and lacks a portion of them. The sample has 50,000 to 65,000 clones; around 80% are singletons. The data belong to a study of OX40 agonist ivuxolimab in advanced cancers. Broader study findings: Within 6 weeks, CD4+ and CD8+ blood T cells expanded clonally at 0.1 to 3.0 mg/kg.

V was pared by 4 bases and J by 0 bases, with 13 bases between. Germline lookup yields CDR1 MGHDK and CDR2 SYGVNS. This CDR3 comprises 17 residues. The receptor was isolated from an adult with an advanced solid tumor such as melanoma, head and neck, liver or kidney cancer. The chain carries TRBV25-1 and TRBJ2-6; D is ambiguous. This sample comprised CD4+ or CD8+ T cells sorted from blood, obtained in a trial of the OX40 agonist ivuxolimab. CDR3 in amino acids: CASSGLISSSGANVLTF. In DNA, the CDR3 is TGTGCCAGCAGTGGACTTATCTCCAGCTCTGGGGCCAACGTCCTGACTTTC.